This T cell receptor (beta chain) was obtained from a study of Ad26.COV2.S vaccination and SARS-CoV-2 variants. This table comes from immunoSEQ multiplex PCR, and its TCRdb copy is limited to in-frame clones, with some not included. The table records about 390,000 clones, roughly 90% of them present only once. Treatment in this sample: roughly 18 received Ad26.COV2.S at low or high dose, single or two shots; about 5 received placebo; per-sample allocation not given. On day 63 after the first injection, vaccine and placebo recipients gave samples. In germline, CDR1 is SQVTM, CDR2 ANQGSEA. The CDR3 totals 13 residues. V was trimmed by 8 bases and J by 0 bases, leaving 13 bases between them.

The V call is TRBV29-1, the J call TRBJ1-1, with a tentative D call TRBD1 (6 bases). Sequenced here: peripheral blood, sampled in a trial of Ad26.COV2.S vaccine versus placebo. The sequence came from a person between 18 and 65 years old who received the Ad26.COV2.S COVID-19 vaccine or a placebo. CDR3 residues: CSHKQGLNTEAFF. The CDR3 DNA follows: TGCAGCCACAAACAGGGTTTGAACACTGAAGCTTTCTTT.